This record concerns one T cell receptor (beta chain) sequence. Its target antigen remains unknown. The record has no base qualities; no much larger clone is one base away. The time point label on this specimen signifies: sample taken at primary tumor resection. TCR sequencing used whole RNA extracted from tumor and nontumor lung tissue, or from cryopreserved PBMC samples, without cell sorting. Samples were obtained from about 75 patients with early-stage, untreated non-small cell lung cancer from the lung TRACERx cohort. Only patients with enough RNA available from two or more tumor regions were chosen for TCR sequencing. This sample was taken from a study of spatial heterogeneity in lung cancer (dated by TCRdb to the late 2010s). As for the study more broadly: Beta-chain transcripts were consistently detected in greater numbers than alpha-chain transcripts, which likely reflects a higher abundance of beta-chain transcripts. In the raw uncorrected reads, each unique combination of TCR and UMI appeared on average more than ten times. TCR alpha and beta repertoires were quantitatively compared across multiple tumor regions, matched nontumor lung and blood in non-small cell lung cancer. Nonsynonymous mutation counts, determined by whole-exome sequencing of tumor tissue, were related to TCR repertoire features. Both alpha and beta chains were TCR-sequenced in hundreds of tumor regions, approximately 67 matched nontumor lung samples and roughly 50 PBMC samples obtained at surgery.

The paper as a whole reports these results and caveats: Ubiquitous expanded tumor TCRs were found in blood more often at tumor resection than at routine follow-up. Additional single-cell paired TCR alpha and beta sequencing was considered necessary to confirm, at a functional level, the hypothesis that regional TCRs recognize regional mutations.

Receptor libraries were prepared by 5' RACE. Sequencing was performed on a NextSeq 500. To allow correction of PCR and sequencing errors, the TCR library protocol tagged every TCR cDNA molecule with a unique molecular identifier. Under the source paper's analysis protocol: TCR identification, UMI-based error correction and CDR3 extraction were all carried out with Decombinator tools. Expanded TCRs were defined as those above a frequency of 2 per 1,000, corresponding to the top 1% of the tumor frequency distribution. Each repertoire was subsampled 100 times to 5,000 TCRs, after which Renyi diversity was computed with the R vegan package. To build CDR3 similarity networks, amino acid triplet string-kernel similarity was used, and CDR3s were connected when their pairwise similarity was above 0.82. TCRdb itself trimmed the public reads at Q25 with fastp, ran MiXCR and retained productive beta chains. Rows merge per CDR3 protein into single entries with the most common DNA and genes. For this entry, the V and J calls and clone size follow TCRdb and not the study's own pipeline. This sample gives tens of thousands of distinct CDR3 sequences in total; 10% to 15% of them show up just once. The ten largest clonotypes hold roughly two fifths of the sample.

Its CDR3 holds 14 amino acids, cysteine through phenylalanine. CDR3 DNA only is kept here, 42 bases in frame from base 1. V drops 3 bases and J drops 8 bases, leaving 13 bases in between. The germline V gene supplies CDR1 MGHRA and CDR2 YSYEKL. The clonotype was recovered from a male donor with early-stage non-small cell lung cancer. The V and J segments used are TRBV4-1 and TRBJ1-4; D gene: possibly TRBD1, on 5 matching bases. Sequencing was performed on PBMCs, taken at surgery. CDR3 reads: CASSQEGPLEKLFF. The nucleotide sequence is given as TGCGCCAGCAGCCAGGAGGGACCCCTAGAAAAACTGTTTTTT.